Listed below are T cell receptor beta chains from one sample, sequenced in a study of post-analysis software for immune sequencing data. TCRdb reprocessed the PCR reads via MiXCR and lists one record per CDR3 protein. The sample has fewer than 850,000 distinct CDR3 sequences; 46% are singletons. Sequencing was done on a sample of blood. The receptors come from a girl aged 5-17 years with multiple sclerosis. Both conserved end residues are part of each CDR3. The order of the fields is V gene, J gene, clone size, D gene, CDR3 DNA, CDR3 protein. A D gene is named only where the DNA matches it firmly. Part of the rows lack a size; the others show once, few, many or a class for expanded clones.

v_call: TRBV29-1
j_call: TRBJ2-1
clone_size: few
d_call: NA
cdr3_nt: TGCAGCGTTGAGGTCCTAGCTGGGAATGAGCAGTTCTTC
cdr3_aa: CSVEVLAGNEQFF

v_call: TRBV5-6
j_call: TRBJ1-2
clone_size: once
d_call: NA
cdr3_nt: TGTGCCAGCAGCCGGCAGGACTACTATGGCTACACCTTC
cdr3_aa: CASSRQDYYGYTF

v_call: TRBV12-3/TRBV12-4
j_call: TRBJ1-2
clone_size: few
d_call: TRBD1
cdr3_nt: TGTGCCAGCAGAAGGGACAGGGGAAACTATGGCTACACCTTC
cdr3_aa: CASRRDRGNYGYTF

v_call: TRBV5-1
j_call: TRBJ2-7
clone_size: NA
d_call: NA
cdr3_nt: TGCGCCGGCAGCTTGGACGGACCCTACGAGCAGTACTTC
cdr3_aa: CAGSLDGPYEQYF

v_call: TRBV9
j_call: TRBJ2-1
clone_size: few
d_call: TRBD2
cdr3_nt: TGTGCCAGCAGCGACGGTCAGCCGGGAGGATGGTGTGAGCAGTTCTTC
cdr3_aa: CASSDGQPGGWCEQFF

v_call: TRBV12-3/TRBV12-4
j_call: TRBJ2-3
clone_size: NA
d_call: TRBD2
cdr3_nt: TGTGCCAGCAGCCGAACACTAGCGGAGTTAACGCGTAGCACAGATACGCAGTATTTT
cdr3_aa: CASSRTLAELTRSTDTQYF

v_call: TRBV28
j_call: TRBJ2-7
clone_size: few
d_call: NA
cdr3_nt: TGTGCCATCAGCCGGGATCTCTACGAGCAGTACTTC
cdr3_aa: CAISRDLYEQYF

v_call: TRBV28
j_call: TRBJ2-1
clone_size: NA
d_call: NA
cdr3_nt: TGTGCCAGCAGTTTGGATGAACGGAGACTGGATGAGCAGTTCTTC
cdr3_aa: CASSLDERRLDEQFF

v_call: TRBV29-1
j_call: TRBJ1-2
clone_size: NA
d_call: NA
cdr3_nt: TGCAGCGTTGATGGGCAGGGAGTCTGGGGCTACACCTTC
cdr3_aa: CSVDGQGVWGYTF

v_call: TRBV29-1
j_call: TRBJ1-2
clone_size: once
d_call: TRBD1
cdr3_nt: TGCAGCGTCGGCCCGGAGGGGGCCCCCAGTACCTATGGCTACACCTTC
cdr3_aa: CSVGPEGAPSTYGYTF

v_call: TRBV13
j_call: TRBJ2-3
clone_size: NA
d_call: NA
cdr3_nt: TGTGCCAGCAGCGGGGACCCTGCGGGAATAGATACGCAGTATTTT
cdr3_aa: CASSGDPAGIDTQYF

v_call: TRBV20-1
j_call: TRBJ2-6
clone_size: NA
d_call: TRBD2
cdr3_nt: TGCAGTGCTAGTAGCGGGAGATTGACTGGGGCCAACGTCCTGACTTTC
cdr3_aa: CSASSGRLTGANVLTF

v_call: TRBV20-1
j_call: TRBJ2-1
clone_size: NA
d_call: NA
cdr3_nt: TGCAGTGCAAAGACGGGCGTGAGCTCCTACAATGAGCAGTTCTTC
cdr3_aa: CSAKTGVSSYNEQFF

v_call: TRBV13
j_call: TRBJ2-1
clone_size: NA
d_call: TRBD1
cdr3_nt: TGTGCCAGCAGCTTCGGACAGGGTAGAAATGAGCAGTTCTTC
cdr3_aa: CASSFGQGRNEQFF

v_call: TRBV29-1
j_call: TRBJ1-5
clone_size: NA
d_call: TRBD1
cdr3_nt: TGCAGCGTCGCAGGGGGCGGCAATCAGCCCCAGCATTTT
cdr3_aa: CSVAGGGNQPQHF

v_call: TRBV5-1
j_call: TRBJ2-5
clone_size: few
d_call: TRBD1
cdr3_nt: TGCGCCAGCAGACAGGGGGATCAAGAGACCCAGTACTTC
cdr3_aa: CASRQGDQETQYF

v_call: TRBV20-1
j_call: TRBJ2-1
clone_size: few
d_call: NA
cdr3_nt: TGCAGTGCTAGAGTGCCGATCGGAGGGTACAATGAGCAGTTCTTC
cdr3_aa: CSARVPIGGYNEQFF

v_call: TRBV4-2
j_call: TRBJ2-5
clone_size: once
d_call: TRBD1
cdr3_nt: TGTGCCAGCAGCCCCCCCTCCGGGACAGGGCCCGATGGGGAGTACTTC
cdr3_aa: CASSPPSGTGPDGEYF

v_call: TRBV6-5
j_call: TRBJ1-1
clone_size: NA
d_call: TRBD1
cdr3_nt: TGTGCCGGCAGTTATTACTCTTTGGCAGGGGGAGGAAGCACTGAAGCTTTCTTT
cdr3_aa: CAGSYYSLAGGGSTEAFF

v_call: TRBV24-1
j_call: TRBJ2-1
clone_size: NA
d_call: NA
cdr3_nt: TGTGCCACCAGTGATTCATGGGACACCCCGGGCTACAATGAGCAGTTCTTC
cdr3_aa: CATSDSWDTPGYNEQFF

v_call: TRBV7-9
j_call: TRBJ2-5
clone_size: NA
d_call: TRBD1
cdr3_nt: TGTGCCAGCAGCCCCCGAAACAGGGGTAAAGAGACCCAGTACTTC
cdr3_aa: CASSPRNRGKETQYF

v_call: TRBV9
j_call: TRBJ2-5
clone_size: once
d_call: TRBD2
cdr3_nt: TGTGCCAGCAGCGTAGGGGATGGGAGGGCCCATGAGACCCAGTACTTC
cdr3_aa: CASSVGDGRAHETQYF

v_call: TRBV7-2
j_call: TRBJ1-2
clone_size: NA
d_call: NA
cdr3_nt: TGTGCCAGCAGCCCCCATGGAGGACGCTATGGCTACACCTTC
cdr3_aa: CASSPHGGRYGYTF

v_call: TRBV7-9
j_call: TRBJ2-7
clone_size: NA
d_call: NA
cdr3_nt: TGTGCCAGCAACGACCGTCGGGACGAGCAGTACTTC
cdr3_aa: CASNDRRDEQYF

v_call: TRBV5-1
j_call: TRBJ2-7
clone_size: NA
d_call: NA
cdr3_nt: TGCGCCAGCAGCTTGGCCCAGGGAGCGACACGCGAGCAGTACTTC
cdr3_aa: CASSLAQGATREQYF

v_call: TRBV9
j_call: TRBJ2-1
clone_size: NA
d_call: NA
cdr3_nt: TGTGCCAGCAGCCCGACTATTTACAATGAGCAGTTCTTC
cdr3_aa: CASSPTIYNEQFF

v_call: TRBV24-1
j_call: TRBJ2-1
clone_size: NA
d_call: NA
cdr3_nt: TGTGCCACCAGTGAAGGACTCGGCTCCTACAATGAGCAGTTCTTC
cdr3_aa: CATSEGLGSYNEQFF

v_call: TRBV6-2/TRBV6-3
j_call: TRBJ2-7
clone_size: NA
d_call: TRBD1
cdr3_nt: TGTGCCAGCAGCGAAAACCTAAACCGGGACAGCTACGAGCAGTACTTC
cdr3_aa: CASSENLNRDSYEQYF

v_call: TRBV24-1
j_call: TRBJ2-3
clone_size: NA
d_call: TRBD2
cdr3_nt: TGTGCCACCAGTGATGCGCGGGAGACGACAGATACGCAGTATTTT
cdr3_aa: CATSDARETTDTQYF